Listed here are 12 T cell receptor beta chains from one sample, sequenced in a study of cytomegalovirus exposure and HLA in healthy donors. PCR used 60 Vbeta primers and 13 Jbeta primers. Repertoires were generated with immunoSEQ multiplex PCR, while TCRdb's copy carries only in-frame clones and drops some. The table lists 100,000 to 120,000 clones, 76% of them singletons. Source material: PBMCs. Receptor source: a man aged 25-45 years in good health and CMV-seropositive.

The chain carries TRBV7-8 and TRBJ1-2; the match to TRBD1 covers 7 bases. Looked up from germline, CDR1 is SGHVS and CDR2 is FQNEAQ. V shed 5 bases and J 1 base; nucleotides not matched to a gene: 10. The CDR3 spans 16 residues. The CDR3 reads CASSPRGQSVNYGYTF. The CDR3 DNA follows: TGTGCCAGCAGCCCCAGGGGACAGAGCGTTAACTATGGCTACACCTTC. Based on the CDR3 plus reference TRBV7-8 and TRBJ1-2, the full variable domain is GAGVSQSPRYKVAKRGQDVALRCDPISGHVSLFWYQQALGQGPEFLTYFQNEAQLDKSGLPSDRFFAERPEGSVSTLKIQRTQQEDSAVYLCASSPRGQSVNYGYTFGSGTRLTVV.

This rearrangement joins TRBV28 to TRBJ2-6; perhaps TRBD1 as D (6 bases). Germline CDR1 and CDR2: MDHEN and SYDVKM. CDR3 length equals 14 residues. V lost 8 bases to trimming and J lost 0 bases, with 8 bases between them. In DNA, the CDR3 is TGTGCCAGCCAAGGGGGCTCTGGGGCCAACGTCCTGACTTTC. It yields the protein CASQGGSGANVLTF.

The chain joins TRBV11-2 to TRBJ2-7; 11 nucleotides agree with TRBD2. The CDR3 runs to 15 residues. V shed 5 bases, J shed 2 bases, and the junction held 5 bases outside the gene matches. CDR1 and CDR2 from the germline V gene are SGHAT and FQNNGV. DNA for the CDR3: TGTGCCAGCAGCCTGGGACTAGCGGATACCTACGAGCAGTACTTC. Protein: CASSLGLADTYEQYF.

This clone was picked up a small number of times. This rearrangement joins TRBV3-2 to TRBJ2-5; the D call of TRBD2 is as the table states it, not checked on the DNA. TRBV3-2 represents a pseudogene. The CDR3 totals 9 residues. In DNA, the CDR3 is TGTGCCAGCAGCCAGCGGGGGTACTTC. Its protein is CASSQRGYF.

This clone was recorded a few times. The rearrangement links TRBV30 to TRBJ1-5, with a tentative D call TRBD1 (6 bases). There are 12 residues in the CDR3. The germline CDR1 and CDR2 sequences are GTSNPN and SVGIG (reference sequence). V lost 5 bases and J lost 5, with 10 bases in between. CDR3 DNA sequence: TGTGCCTGGTCAGGGGTGGATCAGCCCCAGCATTTT. This sequence encodes CAWSGVDQPQHF. Using reference TRBV30 and TRBJ1-5 for the parts outside the CDR3, the full variable domain is SQTIHQWPATLVQPVGSPLSLECTVEGTSNPNLYWYRQAAGRGLQLLFYSVGIGQISSEVPQNLSASRPQDRQFILSSKKLLLSDSGFYLCAWSGVDQPQHFGDGTRLSIL.

The chain uses TRBV10-1 and TRBJ2-2, with 8 bases that match TRBD2. This CDR3 has 15 amino acids. Germline CDR1 WNHNN, CDR2 SYGVQD (reference sequence). The J segment lost 0 bases and the V segment lost 11 bases, leaving 8 bases of the junction unmatched. In nucleotides, the CDR3 is TGCGCCGGCGGGGGGCGGACCGCGAACACCGGGGAGCTGTTTTTT. This codes for CAGGGRTANTGELFF.

The chain has TRBV11-2 and TRBJ2-2; maybe TRBD2 (7 bases). With 3 bases removed from V and 5 bases from J, the gap between germline ends came to 13 bases. The germline CDR1 and CDR2 sequences are SGHAT and FQNNGV. The CDR3 runs to 15 residues. Written as DNA, the CDR3 is TGTGCCAGCAGCTTCTCAGGGGAGGGGACCGGGGAGCTGTTTTTT. Its translation is CASSFSGEGTGELFF.

This clone was counted a single time. The CDR3: CASSPTFSYEQYF. Written as DNA, the CDR3 is TGTGCCAGTAGTCCGACATTTTCCTACGAGCAGTACTTC. The rearrangement joins TRBV19 to TRBJ2-5, with unresolved D. The J call may be incorrect, as the DNA end agrees better with TRBJ2-7. This CDR3 region has 13 residues. Germline V gene sequence: CDR1 LNHDA, CDR2 SQIVND (reference sequence).

This clone was recorded once. V gene TRBV28 combines with J gene TRBJ1-5, with TRBD1 identical over 10 bases. CDR3 length: 16 residues. V lost 5 bases and J lost 4; bases outside the gene matches: 8. Germline V CDR1 and CDR2: MDHEN, SYDVKM. The CDR3 DNA is TGTGCCAGCAGTCCCGGGACAGGGGACCTTAATCAGCCCCAGCATTTT. Its protein is CASSPGTGDLNQPQHF.

The chain couples TRBV6-5 to TRBJ2-5; D unclear. The end of the DNA fits TRBJ2-7 better, so the J call may be wrong. This CDR3 spans 14 amino acids. CDR1 and CDR2 (germline): MNHEY, SVGAGI. CDR3 sequence: CASSYRHLSYEQYF. The DNA for the CDR3 is TGTGCCAGCAGTTACAGACATCTCTCCTACGAGCAGTACTTC.

The chain recombines TRBV19 with TRBJ2-3; D perhaps matches TRBD2 (7 bases). This CDR3 spans 13 amino acids. Germline loops: CDR1 LNHDA, CDR2 SQIVND (reference sequence). V dropped 8 bases and J dropped 4 bases, with 13 bases sitting between them. The CDR3 DNA is TGTGCCAGTCGGGGGGCAGCAGCAGATACGCAGTATTTT. Its translation: CASRGAAADTQYF.

The rearrangement links TRBV7-8 to TRBJ1-4; D is possibly TRBD1 (6 bases). CDR1 is SGHVS and CDR2 is FQNEAQ in the germline V gene. The CDR3 has 17 amino acids. Deletions cut 5 bases from V and 0 bases from J, with 16 bases between. The CDR3 loop reads CASSPRQVSTTNEKLFF. CDR3 nucleotides: TGTGCCAGCAGCCCTCGACAGGTCTCTACAACTAATGAAAAACTGTTTTTT.